The T cell receptor beta chain described here comes from a study of blood T cell repertoires in COVID-19. As for the study in general: Samples of COVID-19 (acute and convalescent) were obtained from the United States, Italy and Spain. T cells, B-cell-depleted T cells, or PBMCs supplied cDNA or gDNA.

Germline CDR1 is SGHNT and CDR2 is YYREEE (reference sequence). The CDR3 length is 15 residues. Germline trimming cut 3 bases from V and 0 bases from J; bases unmatched to any gene: 5. In the authors' methods: Cell counts per sample came from amplifying reference gene primers. Sequencing used immunoSEQ multiplex PCR; TCRdb keeps in-frame clones, though not all of them. V, J and clone size are those of that table, while D and trimming were read from the DNA. Of 95,000 to 110,000 clones detected, approximately 89% appear once; the ten largest clones hold 17%. The clonotype originates from a woman older than 75 in a cohort sampled during active COVID-19. This chain connects TRBV5-4 to TRBJ2-7; 8 bases match TRBD1. The sequencing input was peripheral blood. The CDR3 region is CASSSGTGFSYEQYF. In nucleotides, the CDR3 is TGTGCCAGCAGCTCGGGGACAGGTTTCTCCTACGAGCAGTACTTC.